A single sample gave rise to the 6 T cell receptor beta chains below, sequenced in a study of CD8 T cells in Susac syndrome. When the RNA was reverse transcribed, random hexamers were used with an input of about 0.45 to 1 ug. TCRdb re-analysed the immunoSEQ multiplex PCR reads in MiXCR, keeping a single row per CDR3 protein. The data show about 300,000 distinct CDR3 sequences, over 75% seen once. The sequenced material came from CD8+ T cells from PBMCs. These receptor sequences come from a human donor with multiple sclerosis.

This clonotype was detected a few times. This chain uses TRBV4-1 with TRBJ2-5, with D unclear. Trimming cost V 1 base and J 1 base, with 7 bases left between them. The CDR3 consists of 14 residues. Germline V lookup: CDR1 MGHRA, CDR2 YSYEKL. The CDR3 reads CASSQVGTQETQYF. CDR3 bases: TGCGCCAGCAGCCAAGTTGGCACCCAAGAGACCCAGTACTTC.

This clonotype occurred a few times. A junction boundary mismatches the germline segment, possibly from a read error. V and J are TRBV20-1 and TRBJ2-7; 8 bases align to TRBD2. There are 14 residues in the CDR3. Germline values: CDR1 DFQATT, CDR2 SNEGSKA (reference sequence). The CDR3 nucleotides are TGCAGTGCTCGAGAAAGCGGGAGAGAATACGAGCAGTACTTC. This codes for CSARESGREYEQYF.

This sequence joins TRBV13 and TRBJ2-1, with D uncertain. The CDR3 has 13 residues. Germline CDR1 is PRHDT and CDR2 is FYEKMQ (reference sequence). Trimming removed 1 base from V and 8 bases from J, with 9 bases in between. The CDR3: CASSLVLSDEQFF. The CDR3 region has the DNA TGTGCCAGCAGCTTAGTCCTGAGCGATGAGCAGTTCTTC.

V and J are TRBV7-2 and TRBJ2-7; maybe TRBD2 (5 bases). This CDR3 has 13 residues. V shed 7 bases and J shed 3 bases, with 13 bases lying between them. The germline gives CDR1 SGHTA, CDR2 FQGNSA. CDR3 loop: CASTRGGGYEQYF. As DNA, the CDR3 is TGTGCCAGCACCCGCGGAGGCGGCTACGAGCAGTACTTC.

The chain employs TRBV6-2 or TRBV6-3 and TRBJ2-2; possibly TRBD2 for D (7 bases). Germline V gene sequence: CDR1 MNHEY, CDR2 SVGEGT. Trimming shortened V by 6 bases and J by 0 bases, and 14 bases separated the two germline ends. This CDR3 region has 16 residues. The chain's CDR3 is CASSRGGGPNTGELFF. CDR3 coding DNA: TGTGCCAGCAGCCGGGGAGGGGGGCCGAACACCGGGGAGCTGTTTTTT.

The V and J genes are TRBV12-3 or TRBV12-4 and TRBJ2-7; tentative D call: TRBD2 (6 bases). This CDR3 is built from 14 residues. V shed 6 bases and J shed 2 bases, with 14 bases lying between them. In DNA form, the CDR3 reads TGTGCCAGCAGCGCCCCGGCGGGACCCTACGAGCAGTACTTC. Translated, it gives CASSAPAGPYEQYF.